The T cell receptor (beta chain) described here comes from a study of T cells in Graves' hyperthyroidism and ophthalmopathy. Whole-study findings and limits: Ophthalmopathy got predicted by the model a median around 6.6 months before its onset. The authors' 13 V-J model separated ophthalmopathy from stable hyperthyroidism.

In germline, CDR1 is WNHNN, CDR2 SYGVQD (reference sequence). V lost 0 bases, J lost 6 bases, and 7 bases stayed unmatched. The CDR3 extends over 16 amino acids. Amplification of TCR beta CDR3 regions was performed using RNA transcripts as template. Initially, a first-round RT-PCR of the TCR CDR3 employed the HTBI primer set. Each CDR3 protein is one row after TCRdb ran MiXCR on the multiplex PCR reads. This table holds under 750,000 distinct CDR3 sequences, roughly 20% found once. This clonotype appeared many times. The antigen remains unidentified. Sequenced material: blood. The chain uses TRBV10-1 and TRBJ2-1; 8 bases agree with TRBD2. The origin of this receptor is a woman between 45 and 65 years old with Graves' hyperthyroidism that later progressed to Graves' ophthalmopathy. The CDR3 spells CASSESAGGGSNEQFF. The CDR3 DNA reads as TGCGCCAGCAGTGAGTCGGCTGGCGGGGGGTCCAATGAGCAGTTCTTC.